This T cell receptor beta chain came from a study of cytomegalovirus exposure and HLA in healthy donors. The PCR was carried out with 60 Vbeta primers and 13 Jbeta primers. TCRdb's copy holds only in-frame clones and misses some; the assay was immunoSEQ multiplex PCR. The table shows 150,000 to 200,000 clones, with more than 75% occurring only once. CDR1 MDHEN and CDR2 SYDVKM come from the germline V gene. V gave up 3 bases and J gave up 8 bases, with 22 bases separating them. This CDR3 is built from 16 residues. Sequencing input: PBMCs. The clonotype was recovered from a woman aged 50 to 60 in good health and CMV-seropositive. V and J are TRBV28 and TRBJ1-2; D is perhaps TRBD1 (5 bases). The CDR3 nucleotides are TGTGCCAGCAGTTTGCCCTTCGGGACTCCTGTCGGGGGCTACACCTTC. Translation gives CASSLPFGTPVGGYTF.